This passage covers 32 T cell receptor beta chains from one sample sequenced in a study of technical replicates of blood from a few donors. Produced via immunoSEQ multiplex PCR; TCRdb's table is partial and in-frame only. The sample lists approximately 79,000 clones, approximately 95% occurring once. Input material: T cells isolated from PBMCs. The receptor set was obtained from a human donor in good health.

The chain is built from TRBV5-5 and TRBJ1-2, with no clear D. V was trimmed by 0 bases and J by 0 bases, leaving 9 bases between them. In germline, CDR1 is SGHKS, CDR2 YYEKEE (reference sequence). CDR3 length: 15 residues. The CDR3 is CASSLERPSNYGYTF. CDR3 DNA: TGTGCCAGCAGCTTGGAGAGGCCCTCTAACTATGGCTACACCTTC.

The chain uses TRBV29-1 and TRBJ1-2; D may be TRBD1 (6 bases). The CDR3 extends over 13 amino acids. Trimming took 7 bases from V and 6 from J, leaving 18 bases between them. Germline values: CDR1 SQVTM, CDR2 ANQGSEA. The CDR3: CSARQAESDGYTF. DNA of the CDR3: TGCAGCGCCCGACAGGCTGAGAGCGATGGCTACACCTTC.

The chain links TRBV19 to TRBJ2-4; the match to TRBD1 covers 8 bases. The CDR3 spans 15 residues. V lost 6 bases and J lost 0; bases outside the gene matches: 4. Germline V CDR1 and CDR2: LNHDA, SQIVND (reference sequence). For the CDR3, the DNA is TGTGCCAGTAGGGAAGACAGGGGAGCCAAAAACATTCAGTACTTC. This translates into CASREDRGAKNIQYF.

This chain links TRBV6-6 with TRBJ1-1; D call uncertain. Trimming removed 7 bases at V and 11 bases at J, with 14 bases between. In germline, CDR1 is MNHNY, CDR2 SVGAGI (reference sequence). The CDR3 runs 11 residues. CDR3 in DNA: TGTGCCAGCACTCCCGGTTCGGGGGCTTTCTTT. Translating it yields CASTPGSGAFF.

This chain connects TRBV19 to TRBJ1-2; D is ambiguous. The CDR3 runs 14 residues. The germline CDR1 and CDR2 sequences are LNHDA and SQIVND (reference sequence). The V gene lost 7 bases and the J gene lost 4 bases, with 16 bases spanning the gap. CDR3: CASTPAEGTYGYTF. For the CDR3, the DNA is TGTGCCAGTACCCCCGCGGAGGGAACCTATGGCTACACCTTC.

The chain has TRBV7-9 and TRBJ2-7; TRBD1 agrees at 8 bases. This CDR3 region has 15 residues. With 5 bases clipped from V and 3 bases from J, the junction kept 9 bases outside the gene matches. The germline V gene encodes CDR1 SEHNR and CDR2 FQNEAQ (reference sequence). The CDR3 is CASSGGTGPFYEQYF. As DNA, the CDR3 is TGTGCCAGCAGCGGGGGGACAGGTCCGTTCTACGAGCAGTACTTC.

The rearrangement joins TRBV19 to TRBJ1-1, with D unresolved. V dropped 2 bases and J dropped 3 bases, with 7 bases sitting between them. This CDR3 has 13 amino acids. From germline, CDR1 is LNHDA and CDR2 SQIVND (reference sequence). The chain's CDR3 is CASSIYRDTEAFF. The DNA for the CDR3 is TGTGCCAGTAGTATATACAGAGACACTGAAGCTTTCTTT.

The chain combines TRBV2 with TRBJ2-7; D not resolved. The CDR3 has 14 residues. Germline V lookup: CDR1 SNHLY, CDR2 FYNNEI. Trimming stripped 5 bases from V and 3 bases from J, with 14 bases between. In DNA form, the CDR3 reads TGTGCCAGCAGTTCCGAAACGCGGTTCTACGAGCAGTACTTC. Encoded protein: CASSSETRFYEQYF.

This clone appeared a few times. The identical CDR3 is also encoded by other nucleotide sequences in the sample. The V and J genes are TRBV7-8 and TRBJ2-1, with 11 nucleotides matching TRBD2. Trimming took 2 bases from V and 4 from J; bases not matched to a gene: 1. This CDR3 comprises 15 residues. Germline assignment: CDR1 SGHVS and CDR2 FQNEAQ. The CDR3 loop reads CASSLPSGRYNEQFF. The CDR3 DNA sequence: TGTGCCAGCAGCTTACCTAGCGGGAGGTACAATGAGCAGTTCTTC.

V is TRBV13 and J is TRBJ1-3; a weak D match, TRBD1 (6 bases). Deletions cut 4 bases from V and 4 bases from J, with 14 bases between. Germline CDR1 PRHDT, CDR2 FYEKMQ (reference sequence). This CDR3 spans 15 amino acids. For the CDR3, the DNA is TGTGCCAGCAGCTCCACAGGGAAGGGAGGAAACACCATATATTTT. Amino acid sequence: CASSSTGKGGNTIYF.

The chain couples TRBV5-1 to TRBJ1-1; TRBD1 is a possible D gene (5 bases). The CDR3 has 13 amino acids. V lost 0 bases and J lost 5, with 8 bases in between. Germline V gene data show CDR1 as SGHRS and CDR2 as YFSETQ. The CDR3 region has the DNA TGCGCCAGCAGCTTGGGGGGGGTGACTGAAGCTTTCTTT. This encodes CASSLGGVTEAFF.

The chain combines TRBV25-1 with TRBJ2-1; no clear D gene. In germline, CDR1 is MGHDK, CDR2 SYGVNS. CDR3 length: 16 residues. V lost 3 bases, J lost 2 bases, and 14 bases lay in between. The DNA for the CDR3 is TGTGCCAGCAGTGACCGTACCGGTCGTGCCTACAATGAGCAGTTCTTC. Protein product: CASSDRTGRAYNEQFF.

The V and J genes are TRBV19 and TRBJ2-1; 11 nucleotides agree with TRBD2. With V trimmed by 5 bases and J by 3 bases, 3 bases remained unmatched. Germline V CDR1 and CDR2: LNHDA, SQIVND (reference sequence). This CDR3 is 15 amino acids long. CDR3 DNA sequence: TGTGCCAGTAGTCGACTAGCGGGAAGCTACAATGAGCAGTTCTTC. Translated: CASSRLAGSYNEQFF. Supplemented by reference TRBV19 and TRBJ2-1, the full variable domain reads DGGITQSPKYLFRKEGQNVTLSCEQNLNHDAMYWYRQDPGQGLRLIYYSQIVNDFQKGDIAEGYSVSREKKESFPLTVTSAQKNPTAFYLCASSRLAGSYNEQFFGPGTRLTVL.

The rearrangement uses TRBV12-5 and TRBJ1-4; D is uncertain. The CDR3 loop spans 13 amino acids. The V gene lost 7 bases and the J gene lost 8 bases, with 14 bases spanning the gap. CDR1 is LGHNT and CDR2 is FRNRAP in the germline V gene. This CDR3 is CASAPGMGEKLFF. In nucleotides, the CDR3 is TGTGCTAGTGCCCCGGGGATGGGAGAAAAACTGTTTTTT.

CDR3 sequence: CASSASGTVGYEQYF. CDR3 bases: TGTGCCAGCAGCGCCTCCGGGACAGTTGGCTACGAGCAGTACTTC. V gene TRBV9 combines with J gene TRBJ2-7; 7 bases are shared with TRBD1. V shed 3 bases and J 3 bases; nucleotides not matched to a gene: 9. The CDR3 has 15 residues. The germline CDR1 and CDR2 sequences are SGDLS and YYNGEE. Full variable domain (missing parts from reference TRBV9 and TRBJ2-7): DSGVTQTPKHLITATGQRVTLRCSPRSGDLSVYWYQQSLDQGLQFLIQYYNGEERAKGNILERFSAQQFPDLHSELNLSSLELGDSALYFCASSASGTVGYEQYFGPGTRLTVT.

The chain joins TRBV7-9 to TRBJ1-1; 7 nucleotides align to TRBD1. This CDR3 contains 15 residues. The V gene's germline CDR1 is SEHNR and CDR2 FQNEAQ (reference sequence). The V segment lost 5 bases and the J segment 2 bases; nucleotides outside the gene matches: 8. CDR3 coding DNA: TGTGCCAGCAGCGACTCGACAGGGCGTAACACTGAAGCTTTCTTT. Translating gives CASSDSTGRNTEAFF.

This clone was counted between two and nine times. The chain recombines TRBV29-1 with TRBJ1-1; D possibly corresponds to TRBD1 (5 bases). The CDR3 is made up of 11 amino acids. Trimming stripped 5 bases from V and 4 bases from J, with 8 bases between. From germline, CDR1 is SQVTM and CDR2 ANQGSEA. CDR3 sequence reads: CSVWGGTEAFF. DNA of the CDR3: TGCAGCGTTTGGGGGGGCACTGAAGCTTTCTTT.

J is TRBJ2-6 and V is TRBV2; D perhaps matches TRBD2 (5 bases). Looked up from germline, CDR1 is SNHLY and CDR2 is FYNNEI. Trimming left V 8 bases short and J 0 bases short, with 8 bases between. The CDR3 spans 14 residues. The CDR3 DNA is TGTGCCAGCGGACTTGGCTCTGGGGCCAACGTCCTGACTTTC. It specifies CASGLGSGANVLTF.

This clone was seen a few times. The chain combines TRBV29-1 with TRBJ2-2; TRBD2 matches at 11 bases. The CDR3 is 14 amino acids. Trimming took 6 bases from V and 2 from J; bases not matched to a gene: 2. Germline CDR1 is SQVTM and CDR2 is ANQGSEA. The CDR3 reads CSVGTSGNTGELFF. The CDR3 nucleotides are TGCAGCGTGGGGACTAGCGGAAACACCGGGGAGCTGTTTTTT.

The chain is built from TRBV2 and TRBJ1-5; TRBD1 matches 11 bases. Germline V gene lookup returns CDR1 SNHLY and CDR2 FYNNEI. This CDR3 is 15 amino acids long. Trimming at V came to 6 bases and at J to 5 bases, leaving 6 bases not matched to a gene. CDR3 sequence (DNA): TGTGCCAGCAGATCCGGGACAGGGGGTTATCAGCCCCAGCATTTT. Encoded protein: CASRSGTGGYQPQHF.

DNA for the CDR3: TGTGCCAGCAGCCACGACCTCGCGGGGGCCTACGAGCAGTACTTC. This translates into CASSHDLAGAYEQYF. The V and J genes are TRBV4-2 and TRBJ2-7; TRBD2 agrees at 7 bases. Germline V lookup: CDR1 LGHNA, CDR2 YNFKEQ. The CDR3 runs 15 residues. V trimming: 3 bases; J trimming: 2 bases; junction bases outside the gene matches: 7.

The chain links TRBV6-1 to TRBJ2-3; D is possibly TRBD1 (5 bases). The CDR3 contains 13 residues. CDR1 MNHNS and CDR2 SASEGT come from the germline V gene. The ends were cut back, 6 bases at V and 4 bases at J, with 11 bases in the middle. CDR3 nucleotide sequence: TGTGCCAGCAGGACAGCCCAGGCAGATACGCAGTATTTT. Protein: CASRTAQADTQYF.

V gene TRBV9 combines with J gene TRBJ2-4, with TRBD1 matching over 8 bases. V shed 2 bases and J 6 bases; nucleotides not matched to a gene: 7. The CDR3 covers 15 residues. From germline, CDR1 is SGDLS and CDR2 YYNGEE. The CDR3, as DNA: TGTGCCAGCAGCGTTACTGGGACAGGAGCAAACATTCAGTACTTC. Amino acids: CASSVTGTGANIQYF.

The rearrangement uses TRBV2 and TRBJ2-7, with a possible D match to TRBD2 (6 bases). The V gene's germline CDR1 is SNHLY and CDR2 FYNNEI. The CDR3 length is 15 residues. Trimming took off 5 bases at V and 5 bases at J, with 19 bases between the two ends. In DNA form, the CDR3 reads TGTGCCAGCAGTTCTATACTGTCTACTAGCCACGAGCAGTACTTC. The encoded protein is CASSSILSTSHEQYF.

The chain carries TRBV20-1 and TRBJ2-1; 7 bases line up with TRBD1. V lost 6 bases, J lost 12 bases, and 8 bases stayed unmatched. There are 11 residues in the CDR3. Germline CDR1 and CDR2: DFQATT and SNEGSKA (reference sequence). Written as DNA, the CDR3 is TGCAGTGCCTACGACAGGGTTTGGCAGTTCTTC. This sequence encodes CSAYDRVWQFF.

V gene TRBV6-1 combines with J gene TRBJ2-1; 7 bases line up with TRBD1. Germline lookup yields CDR1 MNHNS and CDR2 SASEGT. V lost 4 bases, J lost 6 bases, and 12 bases stayed unmatched. CDR3 size: 16 residues. CDR3: CASSALMRGLGNEQFF. DNA for the CDR3: TGTGCCAGCAGTGCCCTGATGAGGGGGCTTGGCAATGAGCAGTTCTTC.

The chain links TRBV9 to TRBJ1-4; 8 bases are a match to TRBD1. The CDR3 is made up of 18 amino acids. V trimming: 0 bases; J trimming: 7 bases; junction bases outside the gene matches: 14. In germline, CDR1 is SGDLS, CDR2 YYNGEE. The CDR3 loop is CASSVGTGGPGIFEKLFF. The CDR3 region has the DNA TGTGCCAGCAGCGTAGGTACAGGGGGACCTGGGATATTTGAAAAACTGTTTTTT.

The chain links TRBV5-1 to TRBJ1-5, with D possibly being TRBD1 (6 bases). This CDR3 has 14 residues. The germline V gene has CDR1 SGHRS and CDR2 YFSETQ. V was clipped by 4 bases and J by 3 bases, with 11 bases between them. The CDR3 DNA sequence: TGCGCCAGCAGCCCGGACAGCAACAATCAGCCCCAGCATTTT. Its translation is CASSPDSNNQPQHF.

The chain recombines TRBV4-2 with TRBJ2-7; 9 bases align to TRBD2. This CDR3 has 16 amino acids. Looked up from germline, CDR1 is LGHNA and CDR2 is YNFKEQ. The J segment lost 5 bases and the V segment lost 1 base, leaving 9 bases of the junction unmatched. The CDR3 coding sequence is TGTGCCAGCAGCCAAGCTGGGGTAGCGGGGGTCCACGAGCAGTACTTC. Its translation: CASSQAGVAGVHEQYF.

V usage is TRBV15 and J usage is TRBJ2-2, with D maybe TRBD2 (5 bases). Germline assignment: CDR1 LNHNV and CDR2 YYDKDF (reference sequence). The CDR3 has 15 residues. V was trimmed by 5 bases and J by 2 bases, leaving 12 bases between them. CDR3 protein: CATSSRTFNTGELFF. CDR3 nucleotides: TGTGCCACCAGCTCAAGGACTTTTAACACCGGGGAGCTGTTTTTT.

This rearrangement joins TRBV9 to TRBJ2-1; 11 nucleotides line up with TRBD2. The CDR3 extends over 15 amino acids. The V segment lost 1 base and the J segment 6 bases; nucleotides outside the gene matches: 3. Germline V lookup: CDR1 SGDLS, CDR2 YYNGEE. CDR3 amino acids: CASSVSSGRANEQFF. DNA for the CDR3: TGTGCCAGCAGCGTAAGTAGCGGGAGGGCCAATGAGCAGTTCTTC.

The chain joins TRBV7-9 to TRBJ1-5; D may be TRBD1 (5 bases). CDR3 length equals 17 residues. Germline V lookup: CDR1 SEHNR, CDR2 FQNEAQ (reference sequence). V was cut by 0 bases and J by 2 bases, with 14 bases left in between. This CDR3 reads CASSLAESSRGNQPQHF. CDR3 bases: TGTGCCAGCAGCTTAGCTGAGTCCTCCAGGGGCAATCAGCCCCAGCATTTT. Combining the CDR3 with reference TRBV7-9 and TRBJ1-5 gives the whole variable domain DTGVSQNPRHKITKRGQNVTFRCDPISEHNRLYWYRQTLGQGPEFLTYFQNEAQLEKSRLLSDRFSAERPKGSFSTLEIQRTEQGDSAMYLCASSLAESSRGNQPQHFGDGTRLSIL.